This T cell receptor beta chain comes out of a study of monozygotic twins with inflammatory bowel disease. This CDR3 region has 12 residues. Germline CDR1 SNHLY, CDR2 FYNNEI. From the 5' RACE reads, TCRdb lists one entry per CDR3 protein and no DNA. The repertoire table contains 110,000 to 150,000 distinct CDR3 sequences. Input material: blood. The chain uses TRBV2 and TRBJ2-7. The clonotype comes from a human donor with ulcerative colitis or Crohn's disease, or a healthy co-twin of an affected twin (not recorded which). The CDR3 sequence is CASSGWGGKQYF.